Below, 17 T cell receptor beta chains from the same sample are listed, as sequenced in a study of T cells after yellow fever vaccination. Via MiXCR, TCRdb re-called the 5' RACE reads, giving one row per CDR3 protein. The sample has hundreds of thousands of distinct CDR3 sequences, roughly an eighth seen once; the top ten hold 2.5% to 4%. This sample comprised CD4+ T cells sorted from PBMCs, obtained 15 days after the yellow fever booster vaccination. The receptors derive from a man aged 18 to 29 who received the YFV17D yellow fever vaccine.

Ten or more counts support this clonotype. The chain has TRBV3-1 and TRBJ2-3; possibly TRBD1 or TRBD2 for D (5 bases each). Trimming removed 1 base at V and 7 bases at J, with 24 bases between. Germline CDR1 reads LGHDT; CDR2 reads YNNKEL (reference sequence). CDR3 size: 18 residues. CDR3 DNA: TGTGCCAGCAGCCAAGCCCTCTGGACCACCCCGTCGGGACATACGCAGTATTTT. Translating it yields CASSQALWTTPSGHTQYF.

This clonotype was picked up a small number of times. V is TRBV11-2 and J is TRBJ1-1, with a tentative D call TRBD1 (6 bases). The CDR3 extends over 15 amino acids. Trimming shortened V by 5 bases and J by 5 bases, and 18 bases separated the two germline ends. Germline CDR1 SGHAT, CDR2 FQNNGV. This CDR3 is CASSPRRGLRTEAFF. The DNA for the CDR3 is TGTGCCAGCAGCCCGCGTAGGGGGTTGAGGACTGAAGCTTTCTTT. Full variable domain (outside the CDR3, taken from reference TRBV11-2 and TRBJ1-1): EAGVAQSPRYKIIEKRQSVAFWCNPISGHATLYWYQQILGQGPKLLIQFQNNGVVDDSQLPKDRFSAERLKGVDSTLKIQPAKLEDSAVYLCASSPRRGLRTEAFFGQGTRLTVV.

This clonotype was recorded many times. V usage is TRBV6-5 and J usage is TRBJ1-3; D not certain. The germline V gene has CDR1 MNHEY and CDR2 SVGAGI. Trimming took off 3 bases at V and 0 bases at J, with 9 bases between the two ends. This CDR3 is 15 amino acids long. For the CDR3, the DNA is TGTGCCAGCAGTTATGGTCGATCCTCTGGAAACACCATATATTTT. Protein product: CASSYGRSSGNTIYF.

This clonotype was detected a few times. This chain joins TRBV6-5 and TRBJ1-4; tentatively, D is TRBD1 (6 bases). CDR3 length: 17 amino acids. The V end lost 2 bases, the J end lost 7 bases, and 20 bases lay between the germline ends. Germline V gene sequence: CDR1 MNHEY, CDR2 SVGAGI. CDR3 residues: CASSYRIDRFGVEKLFF. DNA for the CDR3: TGTGCCAGCAGTTACCGGATAGACAGGTTTGGGGTTGAAAAACTGTTTTTT.

In its sample, this clonotype was seen a few times. The V call is TRBV5-1, the J call TRBJ1-4; no firm D call. The CDR3 runs 13 residues. CDR1 SGHRS and CDR2 YFSETQ come from the germline V gene. V was shortened by 1 base and J by 6 bases, with 7 bases between the two germline ends. The DNA of the CDR3 is TGCGCCAGCAGCTTGAAGAGGGATGAAAAACTGTTTTTT. Translation: CASSLKRDEKLFF. The full variable domain, rest sourced from reference TRBV5-1 and TRBJ1-4, is KAGVTQTPRYLIKTRGQQVTLSCSPISGHRSVSWYQQTPGQGLQFLFEYFSETQRNKGNFPGRFSGRQFSNSRSEMNVSTLELGDSALYLCASSLKRDEKLFFGSGTQLSVL.

The V and J genes are TRBV5-1 and TRBJ2-3; the match to TRBD2 covers 7 bases. The CDR3 has 16 amino acids. V gave up 4 bases and J gave up 4 bases; unmatched junction bases: 12. The germline CDR1 and CDR2 sequences are SGHRS and YFSETQ. The CDR3 coding sequence is TGCGCCAGCAGCCCCCCGAGACTAGCCTCCTCAGATACGCAGTATTTT. Translated: CASSPPRLASSDTQYF.

The rearrangement uses TRBV6-5 and TRBJ1-5; D ambiguous. CDR1 is MNHEY and CDR2 is SVGAGI in the germline V gene. The CDR3 totals 15 residues. Trimming shortened V by 0 bases and J by 0 bases, and 6 bases separated the two germline ends. The CDR3, as DNA: TGTGCCAGCAGTTACTCGAGGCTTAGCAATCAGCCCCAGCATTTT. The encoded protein is CASSYSRLSNQPQHF.

This clonotype was recorded many times. The chain has TRBV5-5 and TRBJ2-3; D unresolved. Germline-derived CDR1 and CDR2 are SGHKS and YYEKEE (reference sequence). Trimming took off 4 bases at V and 6 bases at J, with 9 bases between the two ends. The CDR3 runs to 12 residues. CDR3 amino acids: CASSPLRDTQYF. CDR3 in DNA: TGTGCCAGCAGCCCGTTGAGGGATACGCAGTATTTT.

This clonotype has ten or more counts. V gene TRBV5-1 combines with J gene TRBJ2-7, with no clear D. CDR3 size: 14 residues. Germline V gene lookup returns CDR1 SGHRS and CDR2 YFSETQ. Trimming stripped 1 base from V and 1 base from J, with 9 bases between. CDR3 amino acids: CASSLLWISYEQYV. The CDR3 DNA reads TGCGCCAGCAGCTTGCTTTGGATTTCCTACGAGCAGTACGTC.

The chain combines TRBV6-5 with TRBJ2-2; D unresolved. Germline-derived CDR1 and CDR2 are MNHEY and SVGAGI. The V end was cut by 0 bases, the J end by 1 base, with 6 bases between. This CDR3 region has 15 residues. The CDR3 sequence is CASSYSWGNTGELFF. CDR3 nucleotides: TGTGCCAGCAGTTACTCCTGGGGGAACACCGGGGAGCTGTTTTTT.

This clonotype showed up just a few times. The chain carries TRBV4-1 and TRBJ2-5, with 15 bases fitting TRBD2. J lost 0 bases, V lost 4 bases, and 18 bases had no gene match. The CDR3 runs to 22 residues. The germline CDR1 and CDR2 sequences are MGHRA and YSYEKL. As DNA, the CDR3 is TGCGCCAGCAGCCCTCAGTTGGTACCGGGACTAGCGGGGGGCCTATACCAAGAGACCCAGTACTTC. Encoded protein: CASSPQLVPGLAGGLYQETQYF.

This clonotype has more than one count but fewer than ten. V gene TRBV28 combines with J gene TRBJ1-3; perhaps TRBD1 as D (5 bases). The germline V gene encodes CDR1 MDHEN and CDR2 SYDVKM. The CDR3 spans 15 residues. V was trimmed by 6 bases and J by 0 bases, leaving 12 bases between them. The DNA for the CDR3 is TGTGCCAGCAGCCCCGGACAAGACTCTGGAAACACCATATATTTT. Translating it yields CASSPGQDSGNTIYF.

Remarks on this clonotype: Compared with germline, one end of the junction differs, possibly owing to a read error. V is TRBV7-7 and J is TRBJ1-3; D remains unclear. Germline-derived CDR1 and CDR2 are SSHAT and FNYEAQ (reference sequence). This CDR3 has 15 amino acids. This CDR3 reads CASSLVRDSGNTIYF. In DNA, the CDR3 is TGTGCTAGCAGCTTAGTACGAGACTCTGGAAACACCATATATTTT. Together with reference TRBV7-7 and TRBJ1-3, the CDR3 gives the full variable domain: GAGVSQSPRYKVTKRGQDVTLRCDPISSHATLYWYQQALGQGPEFLTYFNYEAQPDKSGLPSDRFSAERPEGSISTLTIQRTEQRDSAMYRCASSLVRDSGNTIYFGEGSWLTVV.

The V gene is TRBV6-2 or TRBV6-3, the J gene TRBJ2-6; D not resolved. This CDR3 is built from 13 residues. Germline V gene data show CDR1 as MNHEY and CDR2 as SVGEGT. V was pared by 6 bases and J by 2 bases, with 5 bases between. CDR3 DNA sequence: TGTGCCAGCAGGGGTACTGGGGCCAACGTCCTGACTTTC. Its translation: CASRGTGANVLTF.

This clonotype was counted ten times or more. The chain recombines TRBV7-9 with TRBJ2-3; 10 positions agree with TRBD2. V shed 6 bases and J 2 bases; nucleotides not matched to a gene: 8. Germline CDR1 SEHNR, CDR2 FQNEAQ (reference sequence). This CDR3 is built from 16 residues. The CDR3 loop is CASRPRLAGDTDTQYF. DNA of the CDR3: TGTGCCAGCAGGCCGAGACTAGCGGGTGACACAGATACGCAGTATTTT. The full variable domain, completed using reference TRBV7-9 and TRBJ2-3, is DTGVSQNPRHKITKRGQNVTFRCDPISEHNRLYWYRQTLGQGPEFLTYFQNEAQLEKSRLLSDRFSAERPKGSFSTLEIQRTEQGDSAMYLCASRPRLAGDTDTQYFGPGTRLTVL.

This clonotype was seen a handful of times. The chain couples TRBV25-1 to TRBJ1-6, with D possibly matching TRBD1 (5 bases). V was cut by 3 bases and J by 9 bases, with 12 bases left in between. The CDR3 totals 14 residues. Germline V gene sequence: CDR1 MGHDK, CDR2 SYGVNS. Written as DNA, the CDR3 is TGTGCCAGCAGTGAGCAGGGTAGCCCTTCACCCCTCCACTTT. Translated: CASSEQGSPSPLHF.

The chain uses TRBV6-5 and TRBJ1-3, with 7 positions matching TRBD1. This CDR3 region has 16 residues. J gave up 2 bases and V 0 bases, and 4 bases lay outside the gene matches. Germline V gives CDR1 MNHEY, CDR2 SVGAGI. In DNA, the CDR3 is TGTGCCAGCAGTTACTCGGGACAGCAGCCTGGAAACACCATATATTTT. Residues: CASSYSGQQPGNTIYF.